This TCR beta chain was sequenced in a study of T cells in localized non-small cell lung cancer. Study-level points and caveats: Heterogeneity stays possible, as sequencing covered only one tumor region. Higher blood T cell density went with longer overall survival. Uninvolved nearby lung showed the greatest T cell clonality, exceeding that found in tumor. A median around 57 of the top 100 tumor clones appeared in adjacent lung.

The V and J ends lost 3 bases and 4 bases, in that order; junction bases with no gene match: 10. CDR1 MDHEN and CDR2 SYDVKM come from the germline V gene. The CDR3 is made up of 16 amino acids. The assay was immunoSEQ multiplex PCR, and TCRdb's table has in-frame clones only and misses some. The table records approximately 76,000 clones, around 81% of them present only once. This clone was seen just once. Antigen specificity is unknown. The specimen was peripheral blood, collected before any cancer treatment. The receptor comes from a female donor older than 55 with stage I lung adenocarcinoma. The J gene is TRBJ2-7, the V gene TRBV28, with 9 bases fitting TRBD1. CDR3 sequence reads: CASSLRPGQGGYEQYF. The CDR3 DNA reads TGTGCCAGCAGTTTGCGCCCGGGACAGGGCGGGTACGAGCAGTACTTC.